This is a list of T cell receptor beta chains from one sample in a study of a mutant IDH1 vaccine in newly diagnosed glioma. TCRdb keeps only in-frame clones here, not all; method: immunoSEQ multiplex PCR. The top ten hold 12% of the sample, which has about 35,000 clones, more than 75% seen once. These receptors lack a known antigen. This sample comprised PBMCs, obtained from a glioma patient whose treatment included an IDH1 peptide vaccine. Every receptor here comes from a woman aged 25 to 39 with glioma. Each CDR3 is given with its conserved first and last residue. D genes are given only for firm matches. Size is stated for part of the rows, as once, few or many counts, or as a class when the clone is expanded.

j_gene: TRBJ2-2; v_gene: TRBV4-2; d_gene: TRBD2; abundance: -; CDR3nt: TGTGCCAGCAGCCAAGTCAGGACTAGCGGACCGTCCGGGGAGCTGTTTTTT; CDR3aa: CASSQVRTSGPSGELFF
j_gene: TRBJ1-2; v_gene: TRBV27; d_gene: -; abundance: -; CDR3nt: TGTGCCAGCAGTCCCCTGAGTGGAGGTAGCTACACCTTC; CDR3aa: CASSPLSGGSYTF
j_gene: TRBJ2-1; v_gene: TRBV19; d_gene: TRBD2; abundance: -; CDR3nt: TGTGCCAGTAGTCTCGGGGGGTACAATGAGCAGTTCTTC; CDR3aa: CASSLGGYNEQFF
j_gene: TRBJ1-6; v_gene: TRBV2; d_gene: -; abundance: -; CDR3nt: TGTGCCGGGAAGAGCGGGGGAGGGAATTCACCCCTCCACTTT; CDR3aa: CAGKSGGGNSPLHF
j_gene: TRBJ2-7; v_gene: TRBV6-5; d_gene: -; abundance: -; CDR3nt: TGTGCCAGCAGTTACTCAGGGGATGTGAACGAGCAGTACTTC; CDR3aa: CASSYSGDVNEQYF
j_gene: TRBJ1-1; v_gene: TRBV2; d_gene: TRBD1; abundance: -; CDR3nt: TGTGCCAGCAGACCCAACAGGGGGCAGAACACTGAAGCTTTCTTT; CDR3aa: CASRPNRGQNTEAFF
j_gene: TRBJ1-2; v_gene: TRBV9; d_gene: -; abundance: -; CDR3nt: TGTGCCAGCAGCTCACCGGGGACCGCCGGTGGGGGCTACACCTTC; CDR3aa: CASSSPGTAGGGYTF
j_gene: TRBJ2-7; v_gene: TRBV27; d_gene: TRBD1; abundance: -; CDR3nt: TGTGCCAGCAGTTGGACAGGAGGCTCCTACGAGCAGTACTTC; CDR3aa: CASSWTGGSYEQYF
j_gene: TRBJ2-2; v_gene: TRBV19; d_gene: -; abundance: -; CDR3nt: TGTGCCAGTACCCCGGGGTCGGCAGGTCCCGGGGAGCTGTTTTTT; CDR3aa: CASTPGSAGPGELFF
j_gene: TRBJ2-2; v_gene: TRBV29-1; d_gene: TRBD1; abundance: few; CDR3nt: TGCAGCGTTGACCAGGGGGTGAACACCGGGGAGCTGTTTTTT; CDR3aa: CSVDQGVNTGELFF
j_gene: TRBJ2-5; v_gene: TRBV29-1; d_gene: -; abundance: -; CDR3nt: TGCAGCGTTGCCCTAGGGGCGGGAAAGACCCAGTACTTC; CDR3aa: CSVALGAGKTQYF
j_gene: TRBJ2-1; v_gene: TRBV5-4; d_gene: -; abundance: few; CDR3nt: TGTGCCAGCAGCTTGACGGGAAATGAGCAGTTCTTC; CDR3aa: CASSLTGNEQFF
j_gene: TRBJ2-5; v_gene: TRBV5-1; d_gene: TRBD1; abundance: once; CDR3nt: TGCGCCAGCAGCGGGGGACAGCTAGTGCAAGAGACCCAGTACTTC; CDR3aa: CASSGGQLVQETQYF
j_gene: TRBJ2-2; v_gene: TRBV5-4; d_gene: TRBD1; abundance: -; CDR3nt: TGTGCCAGCAGCACCGGACAGGGATGGGACGGGGAGCTGTTTTTT; CDR3aa: CASSTGQGWDGELFF
j_gene: TRBJ1-4; v_gene: TRBV15; d_gene: -; abundance: few; CDR3nt: TGTGCCACCAGCAGCCGACAGTGGATCGTTGATGAAAAACTGTTTTTT; CDR3aa: CATSSRQWIVDEKLFF
j_gene: TRBJ1-2; v_gene: TRBV6-5; d_gene: -; abundance: -; CDR3nt: TGTGCCAGCAGTTACTCCCGATTGACTAACTATGGCTACACCTTC; CDR3aa: CASSYSRLTNYGYTF
j_gene: TRBJ2-1; v_gene: TRBV2; d_gene: -; abundance: once; CDR3nt: TGTGCCAGCAGTGAAATGGGCGGGGGCGCCCACCGACTCTACAATGAGCAGTTCTTC; CDR3aa: CASSEMGGGAHRLYNEQFF
j_gene: TRBJ2-5; v_gene: TRBV7-2; d_gene: -; abundance: few; CDR3nt: TGTGCCAGCAGCTTTCCCGGCGCAACGGCTGTGGAGACCCAGTACTTC; CDR3aa: CASSFPGATAVETQYF
j_gene: TRBJ1-5; v_gene: TRBV15; d_gene: -; abundance: -; CDR3nt: TGTGCCACCAGCAGGGCTGACTGGAATCAGCCCCAGCATTTT; CDR3aa: CATSRADWNQPQHF
j_gene: TRBJ2-6; v_gene: TRBV5-5; d_gene: -; abundance: -; CDR3nt: TGTGCCAGCAGCTTGGAGTCAATAGCCCCTGGGGCCAACGTCCTGACTTTC; CDR3aa: CASSLESIAPGANVLTF